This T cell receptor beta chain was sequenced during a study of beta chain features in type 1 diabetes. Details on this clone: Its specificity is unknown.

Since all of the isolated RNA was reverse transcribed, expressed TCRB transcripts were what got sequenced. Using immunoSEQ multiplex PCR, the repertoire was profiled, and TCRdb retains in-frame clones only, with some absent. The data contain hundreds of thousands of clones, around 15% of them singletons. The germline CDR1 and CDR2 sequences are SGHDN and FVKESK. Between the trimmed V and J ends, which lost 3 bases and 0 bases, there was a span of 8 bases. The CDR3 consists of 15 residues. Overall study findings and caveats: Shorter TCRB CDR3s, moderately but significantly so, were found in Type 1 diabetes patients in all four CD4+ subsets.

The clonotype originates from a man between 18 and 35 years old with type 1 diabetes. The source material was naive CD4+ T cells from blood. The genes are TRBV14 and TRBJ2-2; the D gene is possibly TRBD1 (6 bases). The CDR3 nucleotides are TGTGCCAGCAGCCAGGGGGCTTCGAACACCGGGGAGCTGTTTTTT. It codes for CASSQGASNTGELFF.